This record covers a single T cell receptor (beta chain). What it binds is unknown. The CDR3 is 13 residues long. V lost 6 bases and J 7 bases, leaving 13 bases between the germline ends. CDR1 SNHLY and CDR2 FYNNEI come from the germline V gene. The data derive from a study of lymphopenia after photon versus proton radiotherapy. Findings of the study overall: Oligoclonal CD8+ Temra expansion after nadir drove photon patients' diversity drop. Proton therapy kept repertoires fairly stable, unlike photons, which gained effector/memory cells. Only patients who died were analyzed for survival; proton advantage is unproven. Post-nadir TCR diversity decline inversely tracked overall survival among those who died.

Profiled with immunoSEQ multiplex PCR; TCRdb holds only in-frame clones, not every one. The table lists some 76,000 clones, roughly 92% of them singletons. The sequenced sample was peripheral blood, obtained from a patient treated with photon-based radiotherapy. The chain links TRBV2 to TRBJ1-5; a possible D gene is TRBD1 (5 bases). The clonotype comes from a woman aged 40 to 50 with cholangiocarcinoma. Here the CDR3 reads CASRAGIYQPQHF. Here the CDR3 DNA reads TGTGCCAGCAGGGCAGGGATTTACCAGCCCCAGCATTTT.